A selection of T cell receptor beta chains follows, all from one sample in a study of CD8+ T cells in alopecia areata. TCRdb's copy holds only in-frame clones and misses some; the assay was immunoSEQ multiplex PCR. The sample has roughly 100,000 clones; 85% to 90% are singletons. The source material was CD8+ T cells sorted from blood, sampled around week 31, from a patient treated with tofacitinib. The receptors were gathered from a human donor with alopecia areata. Both conserved end residues are part of each CDR3. The order of the fields is J gene, V gene, D gene, clone size, CDR3 length, CDR3 DNA, CDR3 protein. A D gene is named only where the DNA matches it firmly. Some rows have no size entry. The others give once, few or many, or a class for an expanded clone.

>TRBJ2-3|TRBV10-3|NA|NA|11
TGTGCCGGAAGGAGCACAGATACGCAGTATTTT
CAGRSTDTQYF
>TRBJ2-7|TRBV27|TRBD1|few|15
TGTGCCAGCAGTCCGGGACAGGGGGCCTCCTACGAGCAGTACTTC
CASSPGQGASYEQYF
>TRBJ2-7|TRBV27|NA|NA|13
TGTGCCAGCAGCAGTGGGATCTCCTACGAGCAGTACTTC
CASSSGISYEQYF
>TRBJ2-7|TRBV29-1|NA|NA|12
TGCAGCGTTGAGCAGGGGAGCTACGAGCAGTACTTC
CSVEQGSYEQYF
>TRBJ2-2|TRBV2|NA|NA|16
TGTGCCAGCAGTGGCCCAGGGGGGGTAGGCACCGGGGAGCTGTTTTTT
CASSGPGGVGTGELFF
>TRBJ2-1|TRBV11-2|NA|NA|15
TGTGCCAGCAGCTTTGTTACAGGGTCGAACAATGAGCAGTTCTTC
CASSFVTGSNNEQFF
>TRBJ2-6|TRBV9|NA|NA|13
TGTGCCAGCAGCCCCGGGGGGGCCAACGTCCTGACTTTC
CASSPGGANVLTF
>TRBJ2-2|TRBV29-1|NA|NA|12
TGCAGCGTCCTTATTCCGACCGGGGAGCTGCTTTTT
CSVLIPTGELLF
>TRBJ2-2|TRBV29-1|NA|few|13
TGCAGCGCAACCCTTCAGGGTATCGGGGAGCTGTTTTTT
CSATLQGIGELFF
>TRBJ1-2|TRBV9|NA|NA|12
TGTGCCAGCAGCGACGACTTTGGTGGCTACACCTTC
CASSDDFGGYTF
>TRBJ2-7|TRBV6-6|TRBD2|once|16
TGTGCCAGCAGTTACGAGGCGGGGGGTAACTCCTACGAGCAGTACTTC
CASSYEAGGNSYEQYF
>TRBJ1-4|TRBV12-5|NA|NA|18
TGTGCTAGTGGCCCTCCGGTGACTCGGGAAGCGACTAATGAAAAACTGTTTTTT
CASGPPVTREATNEKLFF
>TRBJ1-1|TRBV7-9|NA|NA|13
TGTGCCAGCAGCTCCCACAATATAAAAGAAGCTTTCTTT
CASSSHNIKEAFF
>TRBJ2-7|TRBV6-1|TRBD1|NA|15
TGTGCCAGCAGTGACGAGACAGGGAGAGCCTACGAGCAGTACTTC
CASSDETGRAYEQYF
>TRBJ2-1|TRBV13|NA|once|14
TGTGCCAGCTCTCTGGGACCACTCTTCAATGAGCAGTTCTTC
CASSLGPLFNEQFF
>TRBJ1-5|TRBV6-1|NA|NA|15
TGTGCCAGCAGTGATATCGCAGGGGCCAATCAGCCCCAGCATTTT
CASSDIAGANQPQHF
>TRBJ2-7|TRBV7-9|TRBD1|NA|14
TGTGCCAGCAGCTGGGACAGGGAAGGCTACGAGCAGTACTTC
CASSWDREGYEQYF
>TRBJ2-5|TRBV4-2|TRBD2|NA|17
TGTGCCAGCAGCCCCATAGGTCGGGCTAGCGGGCAAGAGACCCAGTACTTC
CASSPIGRASGQETQYF
>TRBJ2-1|TRBV7-9|NA|NA|11
TGTGCCAGCTATTGGGACAATGAGCAGTTCTTC
CASYWDNEQFF
>TRBJ2-3|TRBV27|NA|NA|12
TGTGCCACCCACAGGAACCCAGATACGCAGTATTTT
CATHRNPDTQYF
>TRBJ2-3|TRBV12-5|TRBD2|NA|14
TGTGCTAGTGGCAGCGGGGGGAGCACAGATACGCAGTATTTT
CASGSGGSTDTQYF
>TRBJ2-3|TRBV5-4|TRBD2|NA|17
TGTGCCAGCAGCTTGACCGGAGGCGGGGGGCAAACAGATACGCAGTATTTT
CASSLTGGGGQTDTQYF
>TRBJ2-7|TRBV5-1|NA|NA|14
TGCGCCAGCAGCTTGGCAGGCCACGGCTACGAGCAGTACTTC
CASSLAGHGYEQYF
>TRBJ2-7|TRBV6-1|NA|once|14
TGTGCCAGCAACTTTAGTCCGGGGGCCTACGAGCAGTACTTC
CASNFSPGAYEQYF
>TRBJ2-1|TRBV29-1|NA|few|12
TGCAGCGTTGAACACTCTGAGGGTGAGCAGTTCTTC
CSVEHSEGEQFF
>TRBJ2-7|TRBV5-1|NA|NA|12
TGCGCCAGCAGCTTGGAGGGTTACGAGCAGTACTTC
CASSLEGYEQYF
>TRBJ2-7|TRBV5-6|TRBD1|NA|13
TGTGCCAGCTGGGGACAGAGCTCCTACGAGCAGTACTTC
CASWGQSSYEQYF
>TRBJ1-1|TRBV15|NA|NA|15
TGTGCCACCAGCAGAGATGGTCAATCGAACACTGAAGCTTTCTTT
CATSRDGQSNTEAFF
>TRBJ2-1|TRBV4-1|TRBD2|few|15
TGCGCCAGCAGCCAAGAGGGACTAGCCGGCAATGAGCAGTTCTTC
CASSQEGLAGNEQFF
>TRBJ2-7|TRBV2|TRBD2|NA|13
TGTGCCACCGCGGGGGGGGAGCTTTACGAGCAGTACTTC
CATAGGELYEQYF
>TRBJ2-7|TRBV10-2|TRBD2|NA|17
TGCGCCAGCAGTGAGACGGCGGGGGGCCCTTCTACCTACGAGCAGTACTTC
CASSETAGGPSTYEQYF
>TRBJ2-1|TRBV7-9|TRBD1|once|16
TGTGCCAGCAGTCCCACAGGGGGCTATGGATACAATGAGCAGTTCTTC
CASSPTGGYGYNEQFF
>TRBJ1-5|TRBV6-5|NA|NA|16
TGTGCCAGCAGTTACTCGAGGTTGGGGGGCAATCAGCCCCAGCATTTT
CASSYSRLGGNQPQHF
>TRBJ2-5|TRBV5-1|TRBD1|NA|16
TGCGCCAGCAGCCTCGCGGGGCAGGGGGCTAGGGAGACCCAGTACTTC
CASSLAGQGARETQYF
>TRBJ2-1|TRBV13|NA|few|14
TGTGCCAGCAGCTTAGAGGGGCGTGATTCTGAGCAGTTCTTC
CASSLEGRDSEQFF
>TRBJ2-5|TRBV25-1|TRBD1|once|16
TGTGCCAGCAGTGAAGGGGGACAGGGGGCGTTGGAGACCCAGTACTTC
CASSEGGQGALETQYF
>TRBJ2-1|TRBV5-1|NA|NA|17
TGCGCCAGCAGCTACCGACTAGGGGGGCAAGAGATCAATGAGCAGTTCTTC
CASSYRLGGQEINEQFF
>TRBJ2-3|TRBV27|NA|NA|14
TGTGCCAGCAGTTTATCGGTGGGAACTGATACGCAGTATTTT
CASSLSVGTDTQYF
>TRBJ2-3|TRBV5-1|NA|NA|17
TGCGCCAGCACCCCACTCGGTCTAGGTCGGACCACAGATACGCAGTATTTT
CASTPLGLGRTTDTQYF
>TRBJ2-7|TRBV4-1|TRBD1|NA|15
TGCGCCAGCAGCCATTCGGACAGGGCTACCTACGAGCAGTACTTC
CASSHSDRATYEQYF
>TRBJ2-7|TRBV4-1|TRBD2|NA|15
TGCGCCAGCAGCCCAGGACTAGCGGGAGTCTACGAGCAGTACTTC
CASSPGLAGVYEQYF
>TRBJ1-1|TRBV2|NA|NA|13
TGTGCCAGCAGATGGACTGCGGGCACTGAAGCTTTCTTT
CASRWTAGTEAFF
>TRBJ2-7|TRBV6-1|NA|NA|14
TGTGCCAGCAGTGAAGTAAACAACTTCTACGAGCAGTACTTC
CASSEVNNFYEQYF
>TRBJ1-2|TRBV30|NA|once|12
TGTGCCTGGAGGGGGTTGCGGTATGGCTACACCTTC
CAWRGLRYGYTF
>TRBJ1-2|TRBV2|NA|once|13
TGTGCCAGCAGTGGAGCGGAGGCCTATGGCTACACCTTC
CASSGAEAYGYTF